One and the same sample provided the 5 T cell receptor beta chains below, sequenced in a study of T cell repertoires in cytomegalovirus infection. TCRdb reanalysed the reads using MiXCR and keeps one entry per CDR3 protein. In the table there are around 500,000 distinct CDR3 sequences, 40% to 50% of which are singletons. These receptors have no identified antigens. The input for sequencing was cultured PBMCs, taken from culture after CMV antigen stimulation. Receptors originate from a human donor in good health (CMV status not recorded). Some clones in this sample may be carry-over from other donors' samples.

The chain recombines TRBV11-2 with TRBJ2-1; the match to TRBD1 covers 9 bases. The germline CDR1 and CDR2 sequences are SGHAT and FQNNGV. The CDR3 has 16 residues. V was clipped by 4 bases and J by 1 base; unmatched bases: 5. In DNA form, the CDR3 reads TGTGCCAGCAGCTGGACAGGGGTGGGTTCCTACAATGAGCAGTTCTTC. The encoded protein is CASSWTGVGSYNEQFF.

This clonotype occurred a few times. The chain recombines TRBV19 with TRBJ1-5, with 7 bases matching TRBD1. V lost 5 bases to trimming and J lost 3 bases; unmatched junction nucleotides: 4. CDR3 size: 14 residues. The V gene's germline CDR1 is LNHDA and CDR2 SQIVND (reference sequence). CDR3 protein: CASSGTVTNQPQHF. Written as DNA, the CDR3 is TGTGCCAGTAGTGGGACAGTCACCAATCAGCCCCAGCATTTT.

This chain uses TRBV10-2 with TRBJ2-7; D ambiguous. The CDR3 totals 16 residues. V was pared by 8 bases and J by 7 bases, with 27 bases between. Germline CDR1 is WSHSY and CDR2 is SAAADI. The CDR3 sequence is CASSFLPYTALGEQYF. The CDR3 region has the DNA TGCGCCAGCTCCTTCTTACCTTACACCGCCTTGGGAGAGCAGTACTTC.

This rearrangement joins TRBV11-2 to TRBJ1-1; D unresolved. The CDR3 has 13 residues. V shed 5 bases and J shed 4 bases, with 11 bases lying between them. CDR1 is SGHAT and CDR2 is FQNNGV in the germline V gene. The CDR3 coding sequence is TGTGCCAGCAGCCAGGTGCGGGGCACTGAAGCTTTCTTT. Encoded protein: CASSQVRGTEAFF.

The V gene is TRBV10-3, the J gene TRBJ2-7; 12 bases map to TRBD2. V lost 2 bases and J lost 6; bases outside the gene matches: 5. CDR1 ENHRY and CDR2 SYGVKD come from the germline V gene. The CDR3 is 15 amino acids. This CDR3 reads CAISERTSGMTEQYF. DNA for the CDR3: TGTGCCATCAGTGAGAGGACTAGCGGGATGACCGAGCAGTACTTC.